What follows are 14 T cell receptor beta chains derived from one specimen sequenced in a study of post-analysis software for immune sequencing data. General observations from the study: Relative to controls, patients had a few TRBV segments at higher frequency, with TRBV5-6, TRBV5-1 and TRBV20-1 among these.

No antigen has been identified for these receptors. Unique molecular identifiers were built into the TCR beta cDNA libraries. MiXCR, applied by TCRdb to the PCR reads, yields one record per CDR3 protein. Among about 460,000 distinct CDR3 sequences listed, roughly 45% were seen once. The source material was blood. These receptor sequences come from a girl aged 5-17 years with multiple sclerosis.

V is TRBV2 and J is TRBJ2-2; a weak D match, TRBD2 (5 bases). The CDR3 runs 14 residues. Germline CDR1 is SNHLY and CDR2 is FYNNEI. Trimming removed 2 bases from V and 5 bases from J, with 9 bases in between. The CDR3 reads CASSEYEGTGELFF. CDR3 sequence (DNA): TGTGCCAGCAGTGAATATGAGGGAACCGGGGAGCTGTTTTTT.

The J gene is TRBJ2-5, the V gene TRBV5-1, with D hard to call. In germline, CDR1 is SGHRS, CDR2 YFSETQ. The CDR3 is made up of 11 amino acids. Trimming left V 6 bases short and J 3 bases short, with 6 bases between. The CDR3 region is CASTQKETQYF. CDR3 DNA sequence: TGCGCCAGCACCCAGAAAGAGACCCAGTACTTC. Drawing the rest from reference TRBV5-1 and TRBJ2-5, the complete variable domain is KAGVTQTPRYLIKTRGQQVTLSCSPISGHRSVSWYQQTPGQGLQFLFEYFSETQRNKGNFPGRFSGRQFSNSRSEMNVSTLELGDSALYLCASTQKETQYFGPGTRLLVL.

The gene calls are TRBV7-9 and TRBJ2-7; TRBD2 agrees at 7 bases. The CDR3 runs to 14 residues. Looked up from germline, CDR1 is SEHNR and CDR2 is FQNEAQ (reference sequence). J lost 7 bases, V lost 8 bases, and 14 bases had no gene match. CDR3 DNA sequence: TGTGCCAGCTTAGGGACGGGAGGAAATTGGGAGCAGTACTTC. Protein product: CASLGTGGNWEQYF.

The V gene is TRBV27, the J gene TRBJ2-7; 8 positions match TRBD2. This CDR3 comprises 14 residues. Germline lookup yields CDR1 MNHEY and CDR2 SMNVEV (reference sequence). V lost 8 bases, J lost 1 base, and 7 bases stayed unmatched. In DNA form, the CDR3 reads TGTGCCAGCGGCCCCGGGACTAGTTCCTACGAGCAGTACTTC. This codes for CASGPGTSSYEQYF.

CDR3 DNA sequence: TGCGCCAGCAGTGAGTCCTTAGGCGAGCAGTACTTC. This sequence encodes CASSESLGEQYF. The chain recombines TRBV10-2 with TRBJ2-7, with no clear D. The CDR3 has 12 residues. The germline V and J ends were trimmed by 0 bases and 6 bases, with 6 bases remaining between them. CDR1 WSHSY and CDR2 SAAADI come from the germline V gene.

The chain carries TRBV27 and TRBJ1-5, with D possibly TRBD1 on 5 matching bases. Trimming pared 6 bases from V and 3 bases from J, leaving 15 bases between. Germline V gene data show CDR1 as MNHEY and CDR2 as SMNVEV (reference sequence). The CDR3 sequence is 15 residues long. CDR3 sequence: CASRDMQGFNQPQHF. Here the CDR3 DNA reads TGTGCCAGCAGAGACATGCAGGGATTCAATCAGCCCCAGCATTTT.

The table lists this clonotype with a few counts. The chain couples TRBV20-1 to TRBJ1-4, with D maybe TRBD1 (6 bases). The CDR3 length is 14 residues. The germline gives CDR1 DFQATT, CDR2 SNEGSKA (reference sequence). V lost 1 base, J lost 3 bases, and 9 bases lay in between. In nucleotides, the CDR3 is TGCAGTGCTAGAGTGGGGGGGCCTAATGAAAAACTGTTTTTT. Protein: CSARVGGPNEKLFF.

The V gene is TRBV28, the J gene TRBJ1-4, with D possibly TRBD1 on 5 matching bases. This CDR3 contains 18 residues. Germline CDR1 reads MDHEN; CDR2 reads SYDVKM. With 5 bases removed from V and 0 bases from J, the gap between germline ends came to 19 bases. The CDR3 spells CASSPQLRRAATNEKLFF. DNA for the CDR3: TGTGCCAGCAGTCCCCAATTGCGCAGGGCTGCAACTAATGAAAAACTGTTTTTT.

The rearrangement links TRBV29-1 to TRBJ2-7, with D uncertain. Germline V CDR1 and CDR2: SQVTM, ANQGSEA. The CDR3 is made up of 14 amino acids. The ends were cut back, 3 bases at V and 0 bases at J, with 12 bases in the middle. The CDR3 DNA follows: TGCAGCGTTGATAACTCCCCCAGCTCCTACGAGCAGTACTTC. This translates into CSVDNSPSSYEQYF.

This clonotype was recorded a few times. CDR3: CASSSDLGQYGYTF. The CDR3 DNA reads TGTGCCAGCAGTTCCGACCTTGGACAGTATGGCTACACCTTC. The chain carries TRBV28 and TRBJ1-2; weak D call: TRBD1 (6 bases). Germline-derived CDR1 and CDR2 are MDHEN and SYDVKM. V was clipped by 4 bases and J by 5 bases, with 14 bases between them. The CDR3 length is 14 residues.

V and J are TRBV7-9 and TRBJ2-5, with 14 bases that match TRBD2. This CDR3 comprises 16 residues. J lost 4 bases, V lost 5 bases, and 6 bases had no gene match. The germline V gene encodes CDR1 SEHNR and CDR2 FQNEAQ (reference sequence). The DNA for the CDR3 is TGTGCCAGCAGCCACGCCGGACTAGCGGGAGGAGAGACCCAGTACTTC. It yields the protein CASSHAGLAGGETQYF.

V gene TRBV20-1 combines with J gene TRBJ2-3; no reliable D call. V was cut by 6 bases and J by 5 bases, with 12 bases left in between. The germline gives CDR1 DFQATT, CDR2 SNEGSKA (reference sequence). This CDR3 comprises 12 residues. This CDR3 is CSAPNGVDTQYF. CDR3 sequence (DNA): TGCAGTGCCCCGAATGGGGTAGATACGCAGTATTTT.

The chain uses TRBV20-1 and TRBJ2-7; 7 bases are a match to TRBD2. Germline CDR1 DFQATT, CDR2 SNEGSKA (reference sequence). The CDR3 covers 13 residues. V was pared by 5 bases and J by 4 bases, with 8 bases of the junction left unmatched. The CDR3 is CSAFLGGGYEQYF. The DNA for the CDR3 is TGCAGTGCTTTCCTCGGGGGAGGGTACGAGCAGTACTTC.

This chain joins TRBV28 and TRBJ2-7, with 7 bases that match TRBD1. The trim removed 6 bases at V and 0 bases at J, leaving 8 bases unmatched. The CDR3 consists of 15 residues. CDR1 and CDR2 from the germline V gene are MDHEN and SYDVKM. The DNA for the CDR3 is TGTGCCAGCAGAAACAGGGGCACCGGCTCCTACGAGCAGTACTTC. Translating it yields CASRNRGTGSYEQYF.